This T cell receptor beta chain originates from a study of T cells expressing NK-cell markers. Across the whole study: CD3+CD56+NKG2C+, CD3+CD56+NKG2C- and CD3+CD56-NKG2C+ T cells, once sorted, supplied the TCR beta repertoires.

The CDR3 length is 14 residues. In germline, CDR1 is KGHSH, CDR2 LQKENI. TCRdb reprocessed the 5' RACE reads and reports one entry per CDR3 protein, with no DNA. In total, the table holds about 260,000 distinct CDR3 sequences. Notes on the study in general: For several donors, the dominant NKG2C+ clonotypes made up about 1.0-7.5% of their CD8+ T cells. There remained a lack of clarity about HCMV specificity of expanded NKG2C+ T cell clones.

As concerns this clonotype: Its antigen is not identified.

This clonotype was obtained from a man aged 18 to 29 in good health. Sequencing was carried out using blood T cells: a sorted CD56 or NKG2C T cell subset, CD4+ or CD8+ T cells, or bulk PBMC T cells (not recorded which). The chain combines TRBV18 with TRBJ1-4. CDR3 protein: CASSPATSGEKLFF.